The 15 T cell receptor beta chains below come from one sample, sequenced in a study of blood T cell repertoires in COVID-19 (dated by TCRdb to 2020 to 2021). Library construction relied on the immunoSEQ multiplex PCR assay. In its TCRdb copy, this immuneACCESS table keeps in-frame sequences only and misses some clones. Where compared with another copy, unresolved V genes explain less than half of these, and the others have no known cause. Counted in this sample were some 290,000 clones; almost 90% of them appeared once. The ten largest account for approximately 11% of the sample. The specimen sequenced was peripheral blood. Receptor source: a woman aged 25 to 39 with COVID-19, enrolled during active disease.

This rearrangement joins TRBV5-4 to TRBJ2-2, with 12 bases that match TRBD2. Germline V lookup: CDR1 SGHNT, CDR2 YYREEE (reference sequence). V trimming: 4 bases; J trimming: 4 bases; junction bases outside the gene matches: 5. The CDR3 covers 16 residues. CDR3: CASSARTSGITGELFF. DNA for the CDR3: TGTGCCAGCAGCGCCAGGACTAGCGGGATCACCGGGGAGCTGTTTTTT.

This CDR3 is CATSDKGQLSNQPQHF. For the CDR3, the DNA is TGTGCCACCAGTGATAAAGGACAGCTTAGCAATCAGCCCCAGCATTTT. The chain employs TRBV24-1 and TRBJ1-5, with a possible D match to TRBD1 (6 bases). The V end was cut by 3 bases, the J end by 0 bases, with 11 bases between. Per germline, CDR1 KGHDR and CDR2 SFDVKD. The CDR3 spans 16 residues.

This clone was detected once. The chain couples TRBV19 to TRBJ2-6, with a tentative D call TRBD1 (5 bases). Germline-derived CDR1 and CDR2 are LNHDA and SQIVND (reference sequence). Trimming shortened V by 5 bases and J by 0 bases, and 8 bases separated the two germline ends. The CDR3 contains 15 residues. CDR3 coding DNA: TGTGCCAGTAGTTTTACAGGCTCTGGGGCCAACGTCCTGACTTTC. As protein: CASSFTGSGANVLTF.

This clone appeared a single time. This sequence joins TRBV2 and TRBJ2-2; TRBD2 matches at 8 bases. CDR3 size: 18 residues. Losses at the gene ends were 6 bases for V and 3 bases for J; bases not matched to a gene: 15. Germline-derived CDR1 and CDR2 are SNHLY and FYNNEI. The CDR3 region is CASRIAAGSGSHTGELFF. The DNA for the CDR3 is TGTGCCAGCAGGATTGCGGCTGGGAGCGGGAGCCACACCGGGGAGCTGTTTTTT.

The chain is built from TRBV4-3 and TRBJ2-2; D gene uncertain. V lost 0 bases, J lost 8 bases, and 16 bases lay in between. From germline, CDR1 is LGHNA and CDR2 YSLEER. The CDR3 runs to 16 residues. CDR3 DNA sequence: TGCGCCAGCAGCCAAGATCATGCACACTCGAGGGGGGAGCTGTTTTTT. Translation gives CASSQDHAHSRGELFF.

The chain recombines TRBV28 with TRBJ2-7, with 7 bases fitting TRBD2. This CDR3 spans 15 amino acids. With V trimmed by 1 base and J by 2 bases, 5 bases remained unmatched. Germline loops: CDR1 MDHEN, CDR2 SYDVKM. The CDR3 sequence: CASSLSAGAPYEQYF. The CDR3 bases are TGTGCCAGCAGTTTATCGGCGGGAGCCCCCTACGAGCAGTACTTC.

DNA of the CDR3: TGTGCCAGCAGCGTAGACCCACTCACCGGGGAGCTGTTTTTT. Protein: CASSVDPLTGELFF. J is TRBJ2-2 and V is TRBV9, with D hard to call. The V gene's germline CDR1 is SGDLS and CDR2 YYNGEE. V shed 0 bases and J shed 4 bases, with 7 bases lying between them. This CDR3 comprises 14 residues.

The gene calls are TRBV7-9 and TRBJ2-3; D is undetermined. V lost 4 bases and J 6 bases, leaving 14 bases between the germline ends. Germline CDR1 SEHNR, CDR2 FQNEAQ (reference sequence). The CDR3 has 14 amino acids. The DNA of the CDR3 is TGTGCCAGCAGCTCCCTTGGAGAGTCGGATACGCAGTATTTT. Protein product: CASSSLGESDTQYF.

The chain combines TRBV6-2 or TRBV6-3 with TRBJ2-2, with TRBD1 matching 9 bases. J gave up 5 bases and V 6 bases, and 7 bases lay outside the gene matches. From germline, CDR1 is MNHEY and CDR2 SVGEGT. This CDR3 region has 15 residues. The DNA of the CDR3 is TGTGCCAGCAGCCACAGGGGGCGTTGGACCGGGGAGCTGTTTTTT. This gives the protein CASSHRGRWTGELFF.

This rearrangement joins TRBV19 to TRBJ2-7, with 7 bases that match TRBD2. CDR1 and CDR2 (germline): LNHDA, SQIVND (reference sequence). This CDR3 comprises 15 residues. Germline trimming cut 4 bases from V and 0 bases from J; bases unmatched to any gene: 6. The DNA of the CDR3 is TGTGCCAGTAGTAAGTTCGGGAGGCCCTCCTACGAGCAGTACTTC. It codes for CASSKFGRPSYEQYF.

The V call is TRBV19, the J call TRBJ2-3, with 8 positions matching TRBD1. Germline lookup yields CDR1 LNHDA and CDR2 SQIVND (reference sequence). The CDR3 is made up of 14 amino acids. J was trimmed by 4 bases and V by 4 bases; bases with no gene match: 4. This chain's CDR3 is CASSSGQGADTQYF. The DNA for the CDR3 is TGTGCCAGTAGTAGTGGACAGGGAGCAGATACGCAGTATTTT. Complete variable domain (other parts from reference TRBV19 and TRBJ2-3): DGGITQSPKYLFRKEGQNVTLSCEQNLNHDAMYWYRQDPGQGLRLIYYSQIVNDFQKGDIAEGYSVSREKKESFPLTVTSAQKNPTAFYLCASSSGQGADTQYFGPGTRLTVL.

The chain is built from TRBV4-3 and TRBJ1-2; TRBD1 matches at 11 bases. J gave up 8 bases and V 2 bases, and 7 bases lay outside the gene matches. The CDR3 length is 15 residues. Germline CDR1 reads LGHNA; CDR2 reads YSLEER. CDR3 in amino acids: CASSQPGQGARGYTF. CDR3 bases: TGCGCCAGCAGCCAACCTGGACAGGGGGCGAGGGGCTACACCTTC.

This chain links TRBV12-3 or TRBV12-4 with TRBJ2-1; 7 bases fit TRBD2. The trim removed 2 bases at V and 10 bases at J, leaving 2 bases unmatched. CDR3 length equals 12 residues. This CDR3 reads CASSLSGGEQFF. Written as DNA, the CDR3 is TGTGCCAGCAGTTTATCGGGGGGAGAGCAGTTCTTC.

This chain joins TRBV28 and TRBJ1-2, with D uncertain. The CDR3 consists of 13 residues. Trimming took 2 bases from V and 7 from J, leaving 11 bases between them. CDR1 is MDHEN and CDR2 is SYDVKM in the germline V gene. DNA of the CDR3: TGTGCCAGCAGTTTACCCCGAGGGTCTGGCTACACCTTC. This sequence encodes CASSLPRGSGYTF.

V gene TRBV7-2 combines with J gene TRBJ2-1; possibly TRBD2 for D (6 bases). V was clipped by 2 bases and J by 1 base, with 12 bases between them. The CDR3 runs to 16 residues. The germline V gene encodes CDR1 SGHTA and CDR2 FQGNSA. CDR3 amino acids: CASSLRGGRSYNEQFF. CDR3 in DNA: TGTGCCAGCAGCTTAAGGGGAGGAAGGTCCTACAATGAGCAGTTCTTC.